These 27 T cell receptor beta chains were all obtained from the same sample, sequenced in a study of cytomegalovirus exposure and HLA in healthy donors. Use of 60 Vbeta and 13 Jbeta primers characterized the PCR. Using immunoSEQ multiplex PCR, the repertoire was profiled, and TCRdb retains in-frame clones only, with some absent. The repertoire includes about 220,000 clones, around 79% of them detected once, and 1.5% to 2% sits in the top ten. The sequenced material came from PBMCs. The receptors were sampled from a male donor in good health and CMV-seronegative.

This clone was recorded only once. The rearrangement uses TRBV6-4 and TRBJ2-6; D perhaps matches TRBD2 (6 bases). The CDR3 sequence is 15 residues long. Per the germline V gene, CDR1 is MRHNA and CDR2 is SNTAGT. Trimming pared 2 bases from V and 3 bases from J, leaving 8 bases between. The CDR3, as DNA: TGTGCCAGCAGTGACGGGGGGAGTGGGGCCAACGTCCTGACTTTC. Residues: CASSDGGSGANVLTF.

The J gene is TRBJ1-2, the V gene TRBV15, with TRBD1 matching over 8 bases. V was clipped by 0 bases and J by 7 bases; unmatched bases: 7. This CDR3 has 15 amino acids. The germline V gene has CDR1 LNHNV and CDR2 YYDKDF (reference sequence). CDR3 protein: CATSRDRGRGLGYTF. CDR3 bases: TGTGCCACCAGCAGAGATCGGGGCAGGGGGCTTGGCTACACCTTC.

This chain uses TRBV9 with TRBJ1-1; D is possibly TRBD1 (6 bases). V was pared by 4 bases and J by 0 bases, with 19 bases between. CDR1 and CDR2 from the germline V gene are SGDLS and YYNGEE. The CDR3 is 17 residues long. The CDR3 bases are TGTGCCAGCAGCCTTTATACAGGGACGAGGATGAACACTGAAGCTTTCTTT. Translation gives CASSLYTGTRMNTEAFF.

The J gene is TRBJ2-7, the V gene TRBV6-5; no clear D. Germline loops: CDR1 MNHEY, CDR2 SVGAGI. V lost 0 bases and J 0 bases, leaving 6 bases between the germline ends. CDR3 length equals 14 residues. CDR3 amino acids: CASSYSTDSYEQYF. CDR3 nucleotides: TGTGCCAGCAGTTACTCCACAGACTCCTACGAGCAGTACTTC.

The rearrangement uses TRBV7-9 and TRBJ1-1; D is uncertain. The ends were cut back, 7 bases at V and 1 base at J, with 10 bases in the middle. Per the germline V gene, CDR1 is SEHNR and CDR2 is FQNEAQ (reference sequence). CDR3 size: 13 residues. The CDR3 region has the DNA TGTGCCAGCACCATCCAGTCGAACACTGAAGCTTTCTTT. This codes for CASTIQSNTEAFF.

CDR3 residues: CASSYTSGQETQYF. The CDR3 bases are TGTGCCAGCAGCTACACTAGCGGGCAAGAGACCCAGTACTTC. The chain recombines TRBV7-2 with TRBJ2-5, with 9 bases matching TRBD2. V gave up 4 bases and J gave up 2 bases; unmatched junction bases: 2. Germline V gene lookup returns CDR1 SGHTA and CDR2 FQGNSA. This CDR3 region has 14 residues.

The chain joins TRBV25-1 to TRBJ1-2, with a weak D call TRBD1 (6 bases). The CDR3 extends over 13 amino acids. CDR1 and CDR2 (germline): MGHDK, SYGVNS. With 4 bases removed from V and 6 bases from J, the gap between germline ends came to 12 bases. The CDR3 sequence: CASSAQTGHGYTF. The CDR3 DNA is TGTGCCAGCAGTGCGCAGACAGGCCATGGCTACACCTTC.

The chain uses TRBV9 and TRBJ2-7; TRBD1 is a possible D gene (5 bases). V shed 5 bases and J shed 0 bases, with 12 bases lying between them. CDR1 is SGDLS, CDR2 YYNGEE, per germline. The CDR3 totals 14 residues. The CDR3 spells CASSAQGGSYEQYF. The CDR3 nucleotides are TGTGCCAGCAGTGCCCAGGGTGGCTCCTACGAGCAGTACTTC.

The J gene is TRBJ1-3, the V gene TRBV5-6, with D tentatively TRBD1 (5 bases). The V gene lost 0 bases and the J gene lost 5 bases, with 15 bases spanning the gap. CDR3 size: 16 residues. Germline assignment: CDR1 SGHDT and CDR2 YYEEEE. The CDR3 nucleotides read TGTGCCAGCAGCTTGGTAGGGGCGACGCCTCGAAACACCATATATTTT. Amino acids: CASSLVGATPRNTIYF.

The gene calls are TRBV2 and TRBJ2-7; TRBD2 matches at 9 bases. The CDR3 is 16 amino acids. The V gene's germline CDR1 is SNHLY and CDR2 FYNNEI. J lost 0 bases, V lost 6 bases, and 9 bases had no gene match. For the CDR3, the DNA is TGTGCCAGCAGAGCCCTTAGCGGGGGCCCCTCCTACGAGCAGTACTTC. This gives the protein CASRALSGGPSYEQYF.

V usage is TRBV4-3 and J usage is TRBJ2-5; 7 bases agree with TRBD2. The length of the CDR3 is 15 residues. J was trimmed by 4 bases and V by 1 base; bases with no gene match: 6. The germline V gene has CDR1 LGHNA and CDR2 YSLEER. The CDR3 bases are TGCGCCAGCAGCCAAGTAGGCGGGAGTGGAGAGACCCAGTACTTC. Translation gives CASSQVGGSGETQYF.

The rearrangement uses TRBV7-2 and TRBJ2-1; TRBD1 might be the D (5 bases). V dropped 5 bases and J dropped 7 bases, with 9 bases sitting between them. This CDR3 spans 12 amino acids. Germline V gene sequence: CDR1 SGHTA, CDR2 FQGNSA. CDR3: CASSLRVNEQFF. CDR3 in DNA: TGTGCCAGCAGCCTCAGGGTGAATGAGCAGTTCTTC.

The V call is TRBV2, the J call TRBJ2-1; 9 bases agree with TRBD2. V lost 7 bases and J lost 4; bases outside the gene matches: 5. The germline gives CDR1 SNHLY, CDR2 FYNNEI. The CDR3 totals 14 residues. CDR3 residues: CASNPSGTYNEQFF. The DNA of the CDR3 is TGTGCCAGCAACCCTAGCGGGACTTACAATGAGCAGTTCTTC.

CDR3 coding DNA: TGTGCCAGCAGTCCATCCAAAACTAGCGTGTCAACCTACGAGCAGTACTTC. Translated, it gives CASSPSKTSVSTYEQYF. This chain uses TRBV27 with TRBJ2-7, with TRBD2 identical over 7 bases. This CDR3 comprises 17 residues. Germline CDR1 reads MNHEY; CDR2 reads SMNVEV (reference sequence). The ends lost 5 bases at V and 2 bases at J; junction bases unmatched: 15.

V and J are TRBV15 and TRBJ2-5; the D gene is possibly TRBD1 (5 bases). The J call may be mistaken, given a closer DNA end match to TRBJ2-7. Germline-derived CDR1 and CDR2 are LNHNV and YYDKDF (reference sequence). The CDR3 consists of 14 residues. CDR3 residues: CATSLETWGDEQYF. DNA of the CDR3: TGTGCCACCAGCCTGGAGACCTGGGGCGACGAGCAGTACTTC.

This sequence joins TRBV27 and TRBJ2-7; TRBD1 aligns across 9 bases. V was clipped by 4 bases and J by 6 bases; unmatched bases: 7. Germline CDR1 is MNHEY and CDR2 is SMNVEV (reference sequence). CDR3 length: 14 residues. The CDR3 reads CASSWGQGSPEQYF. CDR3 nucleotide sequence: TGTGCCAGCAGTTGGGGACAGGGTAGTCCCGAGCAGTACTTC.

The chain is built from TRBV7-3 and TRBJ2-1; 9 bases fit TRBD1. The length of the CDR3 is 14 residues. Trimming took 5 bases from V and 5 from J; bases not matched to a gene: 4. The germline V gene encodes CDR1 SGHTA and CDR2 FQGTGA. The CDR3 sequence: CASSPRTGDNEQFF. CDR3 bases: TGTGCCAGCAGCCCCCGGACAGGGGACAATGAGCAGTTCTTC.

J is TRBJ2-5 and V is TRBV5-6; the D is unclear. V gave up 3 bases and J gave up 1 base, with 10 bases separating them. From germline, CDR1 is SGHDT and CDR2 YYEEEE. The CDR3 length is 14 residues. As DNA, the CDR3 is TGTGCCAGCAGCTCCCCCCAGGTCCAAGAGACCCAGTACTTC. This sequence encodes CASSSPQVQETQYF.

This clone was recorded once. The chain employs TRBV15 and TRBJ2-2; TRBD1 matches 9 bases. CDR3 size: 17 residues. Trimming at V came to 3 bases and at J to 7 bases, leaving 12 bases not matched to a gene. Germline V CDR1 and CDR2: LNHNV, YYDKDF (reference sequence). The CDR3 DNA follows: TGTGCCACCAGCAGGGAACCGGGACAGGGCTTTCGCGGGGAGCTGTTTTTT. Translation: CATSREPGQGFRGELFF.

V usage is TRBV5-1 and J usage is TRBJ1-1, with a possible D match to TRBD1 (6 bases). This CDR3 has 14 residues. The V gene's germline CDR1 is SGHRS and CDR2 YFSETQ. V dropped 5 bases and J dropped 1 base, with 12 bases sitting between them. CDR3 in amino acids: CASSRDTENTEAFF. The CDR3 DNA sequence: TGCGCCAGCAGTAGGGACACAGAGAACACTGAAGCTTTCTTT. Filled out from reference TRBV5-1 and TRBJ1-1, the complete variable domain reads KAGVTQTPRYLIKTRGQQVTLSCSPISGHRSVSWYQQTPGQGLQFLFEYFSETQRNKGNFPGRFSGRQFSNSRSEMNVSTLELGDSALYLCASSRDTENTEAFFGQGTRLTVV.

The chain recombines TRBV9 with TRBJ2-1; unclear D gene. This CDR3 spans 15 amino acids. The ends were cut back, 0 bases at V and 5 bases at J, with 12 bases in the middle. Per the germline V gene, CDR1 is SGDLS and CDR2 is YYNGEE. The CDR3 nucleotides are TGTGCCAGCAGCGTAGCCCTCATGGCAGACAATGAGCAGTTCTTC. Protein: CASSVALMADNEQFF.

The chain uses TRBV19 and TRBJ1-6; 7 nucleotides agree with TRBD1. V lost 6 bases to trimming and J lost 11 bases; unmatched junction nucleotides: 10. CDR3 size: 14 residues. The V gene's germline CDR1 is LNHDA and CDR2 SQIVND (reference sequence). CDR3 region: CASSTTGPYPPLHF. The CDR3 DNA is TGTGCCAGTAGCACGACAGGGCCCTATCCACCCCTCCACTTT.

On this clone itself: The junction shows a germline mismatch at one end, possibly a read error. V gene TRBV7-9 combines with J gene TRBJ1-2; a weak D match, TRBD1 (5 bases). CDR3 length equals 15 residues. Per the germline V gene, CDR1 is SEHNR and CDR2 is FQNEAQ (reference sequence). The CDR3 DNA follows: TGTTCCAGCAGCCCCGGGACGGGGGATAACTATGGCTACACCTTC. It is translated as CSSSPGTGDNYGYTF.

This rearrangement joins TRBV4-3 to TRBJ2-7; D possibly corresponds to TRBD2 (5 bases). V lost 4 bases to trimming and J lost 3 bases, with 16 bases between them. The CDR3 sequence is 15 residues long. Germline V gives CDR1 LGHNA, CDR2 YSLEER. The CDR3 nucleotides read TGCGCCAGCAGCCCCTTGGTGAGAGGGAGCTACGAGCAGTACTTC. It yields the protein CASSPLVRGSYEQYF.

This chain links TRBV6-5 with TRBJ2-7; perhaps TRBD2 as D (6 bases). Trimming stripped 8 bases from V and 2 bases from J, with 16 bases between. This CDR3 contains 14 residues. CDR1 MNHEY and CDR2 SVGAGI come from the germline V gene. The CDR3 loop reads CASRGGLGAYEQYF. The DNA of the CDR3 is TGTGCCAGCCGTGGGGGACTCGGGGCCTACGAGCAGTACTTC.

CDR3 amino acids: CASSPPSGRSGELFF. In DNA form, the CDR3 reads TGTGCCAGCTCACCACCTAGCGGGAGATCCGGGGAGCTGTTTTTT. The chain couples TRBV18 to TRBJ2-2, with 9 bases fitting TRBD2. Germline V gene data show CDR1 as KGHSH and CDR2 as LQKENI. The CDR3 covers 15 residues. Germline trimming cut 0 bases from V and 6 bases from J; bases unmatched to any gene: 2.

V and J are TRBV10-1 and TRBJ2-7, with D tentatively TRBD2 (5 bases). The CDR3 contains 14 residues. V lost 10 bases and J lost 0, with 16 bases in between. In germline, CDR1 is WNHNN, CDR2 SYGVQD (reference sequence). The CDR3 sequence is CAITGSPRSYEQYF. The CDR3 DNA sequence: TGCGCCATCACGGGGTCTCCCCGCTCCTACGAGCAGTACTTC.